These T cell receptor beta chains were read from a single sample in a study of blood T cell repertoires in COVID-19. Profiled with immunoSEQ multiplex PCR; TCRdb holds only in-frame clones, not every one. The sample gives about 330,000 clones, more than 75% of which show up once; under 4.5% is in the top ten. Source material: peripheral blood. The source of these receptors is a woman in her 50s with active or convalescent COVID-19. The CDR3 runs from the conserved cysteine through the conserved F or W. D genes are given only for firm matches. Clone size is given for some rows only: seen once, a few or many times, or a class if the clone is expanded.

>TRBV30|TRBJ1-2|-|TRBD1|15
TGTGCCTGGAGTGCGGGGGCAGGGGGGTTCTATGGCTACACCTTC
CAWSAGAGGFYGYTF
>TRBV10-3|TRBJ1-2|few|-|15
TGTGCCATCAGTGAGTCGACGCAGGGCAACTATGGCTACACCTTC
CAISESTQGNYGYTF
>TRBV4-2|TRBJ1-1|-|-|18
TGTGCCAGCAGCCCTCCCCTTGAGGTGTGGGGGGGGAACACTGAAGCTTTCTTT
CASSPPLEVWGGNTEAFF
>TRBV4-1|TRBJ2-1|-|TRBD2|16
TGCGCCAGCAGCCAAGATAAGGCTAGCGGGGGCAATGAGCAGTTCTTC
CASSQDKASGGNEQFF
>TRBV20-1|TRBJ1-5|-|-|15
TGCAGTGCTAGTAAATGGCAGGGAGGAAATCAGCCCCAGCATTTT
CSASKWQGGNQPQHF
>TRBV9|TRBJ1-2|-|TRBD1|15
TGTGCCAGCAGCGCCGACCGGGACAGCTCCTATGGCTACACCTTC
CASSADRDSSYGYTF
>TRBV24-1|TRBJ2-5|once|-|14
TGTGCCACCAGTGATCCCAGGGACCAAGAGACCCAGTACTTC
CATSDPRDQETQYF
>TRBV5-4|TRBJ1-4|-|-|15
TGTGCCAGCAGCTTGAGCGGGGCTTCTAATGAAAAACTGTTTTTT
CASSLSGASNEKLFF
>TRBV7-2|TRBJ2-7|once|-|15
TGTGCCAGCAGCTCGAGAGCGGGACACTCCTACGAGCAGTACTTC
CASSSRAGHSYEQYF
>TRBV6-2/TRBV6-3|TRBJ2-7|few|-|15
TGTGCCAGCAGTTGGGCGGGACCGCCAACCTACGAGCAGTACTTC
CASSWAGPPTYEQYF
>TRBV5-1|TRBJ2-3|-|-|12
TGCGCCAGCAGCTCCGGGGCAGATACGCAGTATTTT
CASSSGADTQYF
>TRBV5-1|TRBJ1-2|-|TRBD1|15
TGCGCCAGCAGCTTGGGGGACAGGGTTTTAGGTGGCTACACCTTC
CASSLGDRVLGGYTF
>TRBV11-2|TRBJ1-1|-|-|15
TGTGCCAGCAGCTTAGATTTTGCAGTGAACACTGAAGCTTTCTTT
CASSLDFAVNTEAFF
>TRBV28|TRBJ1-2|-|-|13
TGTGCCAGCCAAGAGGGCAGGGGAGATGGCTACACCTTC
CASQEGRGDGYTF
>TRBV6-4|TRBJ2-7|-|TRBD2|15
TGTGCCAGCAGTGAAAATAGCGGGAGGCTAGACGAGCAGTACTTC
CASSENSGRLDEQYF
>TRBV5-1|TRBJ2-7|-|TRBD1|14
TGCGCCAGCAGCTCGACAGGGGGCGTCAACGAGCAGTACTTC
CASSSTGGVNEQYF
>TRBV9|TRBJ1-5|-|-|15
TGTGCCAGCAGCGCTCAGGGTAATAGCAATCAGCCCCAGCATTTT
CASSAQGNSNQPQHF
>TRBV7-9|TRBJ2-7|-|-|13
TGTGCCAGCAGCCGCGGGGCAGGTCTCGAGCAGTACTTC
CASSRGAGLEQYF
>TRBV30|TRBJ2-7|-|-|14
TGTGCCTGGAGGACAGCGAACCCGTTCTACGAGCAGTACTTC
CAWRTANPFYEQYF
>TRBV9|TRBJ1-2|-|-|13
TGTGCCAGCAGCACTAGAGGAGCCGGGGGCTACACCTTC
CASSTRGAGGYTF
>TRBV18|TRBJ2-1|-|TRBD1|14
TGTGCCAGCTCACCACCGAACCGGGACAGGGGGCAGTTCTTC
CASSPPNRDRGQFF
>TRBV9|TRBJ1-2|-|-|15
TGTGCCAGCAGCGTAGTAGCAGGGACTAACTATGGCTACACCTTC
CASSVVAGTNYGYTF
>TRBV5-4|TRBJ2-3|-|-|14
TGTGCCAGCAGCTTAAAGACTAGACGGGATACGCAGTATTTT
CASSLKTRRDTQYF
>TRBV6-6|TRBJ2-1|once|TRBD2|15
TGTGCCAGCAGTCCACGACGGAGCGGGAGCGGTGAGCAGTTCTTC
CASSPRRSGSGEQFF
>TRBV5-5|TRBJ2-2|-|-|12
TGTGCCAGCAGGGTGGCATCCGGGGAGCTGTTTTTT
CASRVASGELFF
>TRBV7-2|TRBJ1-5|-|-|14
TGTGCCAGCAGCACAGGGTACGGGAATCAGCCCCAGCATTTT
CASSTGYGNQPQHF
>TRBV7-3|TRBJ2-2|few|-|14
TGTGCCAGCAGCTTGACAGACTACACCGGGGAGCTGTTTTTT
CASSLTDYTGELFF
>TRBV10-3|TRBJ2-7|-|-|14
TGTGCCATCAGAGAAAGACAGGGAGGTTACGAGCAGTACTTC
CAIRERQGGYEQYF
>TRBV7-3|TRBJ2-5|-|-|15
TGTGCCAGCAGCCGTTCTCCAGGGGCGCAAGAGACCCAGTACTTC
CASSRSPGAQETQYF
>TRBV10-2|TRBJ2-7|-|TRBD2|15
TGCGCCAGCAGTGAGTCAGCGGGGCTCTCCTACGAGCAGTACTTC
CASSESAGLSYEQYF
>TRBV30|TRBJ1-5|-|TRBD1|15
TGTGCCTGGAGTGTACAGGGACAGGTCAATCAGCCCCAGCATTTT
CAWSVQGQVNQPQHF
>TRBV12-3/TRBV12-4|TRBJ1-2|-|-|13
TGTGCCAGCAGTTTAGTCAGGGTAAAAGGCTACACCTTC
CASSLVRVKGYTF
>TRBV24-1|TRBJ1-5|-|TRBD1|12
TGTGCCACAGGACAGGGTAATCAGCCCCAGCATTTT
CATGQGNQPQHF
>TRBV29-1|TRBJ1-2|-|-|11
TGCAGCGTGCAGGTTGCCTATGGCTACACCTTC
CSVQVAYGYTF
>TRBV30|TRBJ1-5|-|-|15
TGTGCCTGGAACAACCGGGGAAGTGGGAATCAGCCCCAGCATTTT
CAWNNRGSGNQPQHF
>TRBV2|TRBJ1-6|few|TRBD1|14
TGTGCCAGCATGGATTGGGACAGTGGCTCACCCCTCCACTTT
CASMDWDSGSPLHF
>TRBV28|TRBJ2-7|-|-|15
TGTGCCAGCAGTTATCCGGGTTTGGGGGGCTACGAGCAGTACTTC
CASSYPGLGGYEQYF
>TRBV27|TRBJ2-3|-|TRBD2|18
TGTGCCAGCAGTTTATCGGGGAAGGGACTAGCTAACACAGATACGCAGTATTTT
CASSLSGKGLANTDTQYF
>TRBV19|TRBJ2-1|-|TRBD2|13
TGTGCCAGTAGAGGCCCTAGCGGGAATGAGCAGTTCTTC
CASRGPSGNEQFF
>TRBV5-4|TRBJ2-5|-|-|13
TGTGCCAGCAGCTTGTGGACGGAAGGGGCCCAGTACTTC
CASSLWTEGAQYF
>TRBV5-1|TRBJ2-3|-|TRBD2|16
TGCGCCAGCAGCTTGGCCGTAGCGGGAAGCTCAGATACGCAGTATTTT
CASSLAVAGSSDTQYF
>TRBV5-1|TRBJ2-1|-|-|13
TGCGCCAGCAGCCCGAGCTCCTACAATGAGCAGTTCTTC
CASSPSSYNEQFF
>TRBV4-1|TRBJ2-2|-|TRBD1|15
TGCGCCACCTCTAACAGGGGTATCAACACCGGGGAGCTGTTTTTT
CATSNRGINTGELFF
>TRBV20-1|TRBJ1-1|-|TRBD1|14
TGCAGTGCTAGTAGGGGGCCCGGGAACACTGAAGCTTTCTTT
CSASRGPGNTEAFF
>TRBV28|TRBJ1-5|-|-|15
TGTGCCAGCAGCCCCCTTAGAGGGTTCGATCAGCCCCAGCATTTT
CASSPLRGFDQPQHF